The 16 T cell receptor beta chains presented below share a single source sample, sequenced in a study of blood T cell repertoires in COVID-19. Profiled with immunoSEQ multiplex PCR; TCRdb holds only in-frame clones, not every one. The sample carries a few hundred thousand clones, roughly 92% recorded once. Material: PBMCs or T cells enriched from blood (not recorded which). All receptors derive from a woman in her 40s who had been exposed to COVID-19.

This rearrangement joins TRBV3-1 (or the pseudogene TRBV3-2) to TRBJ2-3, with 11 bases fitting TRBD2. The CDR3 is made up of 15 amino acids. CDR1 is LGHDT and CDR2 is YNNKEL in the germline V gene (reference sequence). Unmatched junction bases numbered 3, after V lost 3 bases and J lost 4 bases. For the CDR3, the DNA is TGTGCCAGCAGCCAGAATAGCGGGGGGGCAGATACGCAGTATTTT. Amino acids: CASSQNSGGADTQYF.

This CDR3 is CASSTRNRGNGYTF. DNA for the CDR3: TGTGCCAGCAGTACTCGGAACAGGGGTAATGGCTACACCTTC. This sequence joins TRBV6-6 and TRBJ1-2; 7 bases map to TRBD1. The germline V gene has CDR1 MNHNY and CDR2 SVGAGI (reference sequence). The CDR3 has 14 residues. The V and J ends lost 5 bases and 6 bases, in that order; junction bases with no gene match: 9.

The chain uses TRBV7-8 and TRBJ2-1; possibly TRBD1 for D (5 bases). Trimming removed 3 bases at V and 5 bases at J, with 11 bases between. The CDR3 spans 14 residues. From germline, CDR1 is SGHVS and CDR2 FQNEAQ. The CDR3 DNA is TGTGCCAGCAGCTTCTGGGGCCCAGACAATGAGCAGTTCTTC. Protein sequence: CASSFWGPDNEQFF. Drawing the rest from reference TRBV7-8 and TRBJ2-1, the complete variable domain is GAGVSQSPRYKVAKRGQDVALRCDPISGHVSLFWYQQALGQGPEFLTYFQNEAQLDKSGLPSDRFFAERPEGSVSTLKIQRTQQEDSAVYLCASSFWGPDNEQFFGPGTRLTVL.

The CDR3 spells CASTRVGGGTEAFF. In DNA, the CDR3 is TGTGCCAGCACCAGGGTAGGGGGCGGGACTGAAGCTTTCTTT. The chain carries TRBV6-5 and TRBJ1-1, with TRBD1 matching over 7 bases. Trimming at V came to 7 bases and at J to 5 bases, leaving 10 bases not matched to a gene. The CDR3 runs 14 residues. The V gene's germline CDR1 is MNHEY and CDR2 SVGAGI.

The chain links TRBV25-1 to TRBJ1-1; the D is unclear. The V end was cut by 3 bases, the J end by 5 bases, with 10 bases between. Germline V gene lookup returns CDR1 MGHDK and CDR2 SYGVNS. The CDR3 runs to 13 residues. CDR3 nucleotides: TGTGCCAGCAGTGAGACCGGGTTGACTGAAGCTTTCTTT. Protein product: CASSETGLTEAFF.

The V call is TRBV6-5, the J call TRBJ1-4; D remains ambiguous. There are 13 residues in the CDR3. Germline-derived CDR1 and CDR2 are MNHEY and SVGAGI. V was pared by 6 bases and J by 8 bases, with 13 bases between. The DNA of the CDR3 is TGTGCCAGCAGCGGCCAGCTGCGGGAAAAACTGTTTTTT. Translated: CASSGQLREKLFF.

The V call is TRBV29-1, the J call TRBJ2-5; 8 bases fit TRBD1. The CDR3 has 12 amino acids. Germline V gene data show CDR1 as SQVTM and CDR2 as ANQGSEA. Trimming removed 7 bases from V and 2 bases from J; junction bases left unmatched: 3. Written as DNA, the CDR3 is TGCAGCGCGAGACAGGGGCAAGAGACCCAGTACTTC. Translation: CSARQGQETQYF.

To note about this clone: The same CDR3 arises from other DNA sequences in this sample as well. The chain carries TRBV5-1 and TRBJ2-7, with a tentative D call TRBD2 (5 bases). V lost 0 bases to trimming and J lost 3 bases, with 10 bases between them. Germline-derived CDR1 and CDR2 are SGHRS and YFSETQ. The CDR3 is made up of 14 amino acids. In nucleotides, the CDR3 is TGCGCCAGCAGCTTGGGAGGGTCAGGCTACGAGCAGTACTTC. Protein: CASSLGGSGYEQYF. Full variable domain (rest looked up from reference TRBV5-1 and TRBJ2-7): KAGVTQTPRYLIKTRGQQVTLSCSPISGHRSVSWYQQTPGQGLQFLFEYFSETQRNKGNFPGRFSGRQFSNSRSEMNVSTLELGDSALYLCASSLGGSGYEQYFGPGTRLTVT.

The chain recombines TRBV7-2 with TRBJ1-2; D not certain. Trimming cost V 1 base and J 7 bases, with 10 bases left between them. The CDR3 has 13 amino acids. Per the germline V gene, CDR1 is SGHTA and CDR2 is FQGNSA. The CDR3 sequence is CASSLEYGVGYTF. Written as DNA, the CDR3 is TGTGCCAGCAGCTTAGAATACGGGGTTGGCTACACCTTC. Combining the CDR3 with reference TRBV7-2 and TRBJ1-2 gives the whole variable domain GAGVSQSPSNKVTEKGKDVELRCDPISGHTALYWYRQSLGQGLEFLIYFQGNSAPDKSGLPSDRFSAERTGGSVSTLTIQRTQQEDSAVYLCASSLEYGVGYTFGSGTRLTVV.

The rearrangement uses TRBV5-6 and TRBJ2-7, with 7 bases lining up with TRBD2. Trimming cost V 4 bases and J 4 bases; bases outside gene matches: 5. The CDR3 has 13 residues. From germline, CDR1 is SGHDT and CDR2 YYEEEE. Written as DNA, the CDR3 is TGTGCCAGCAGCCCCGGGACTACGTACGAGCAGTACTTC. Translating it yields CASSPGTTYEQYF. Drawing the rest from reference TRBV5-6 and TRBJ2-7, the complete variable domain is DAGVTQSPTHLIKTRGQQVTLRCSPKSGHDTVSWYQQALGQGPQFIFQYYEEEERQRGNFPDRFSGHQFPNYSSELNVNALLLGDSALYLCASSPGTTYEQYFGPGTRLTVT.

The chain carries TRBV12-3 or TRBV12-4 and TRBJ2-5; 7 bases are a match to TRBD1. The V and J ends lost 6 bases and 3 bases, in that order; junction bases with no gene match: 4. The CDR3 runs 13 residues. The CDR3 sequence is CASRPGTEETQYF. CDR3 in DNA: TGTGCCAGCAGGCCCGGGACAGAAGAGACCCAGTACTTC.

The chain uses TRBV19 and TRBJ1-1, with TRBD1 identical over 7 bases. V shed 6 bases, J shed 6 bases, and the junction held 4 bases outside the gene matches. Germline-derived CDR1 and CDR2 are LNHDA and SQIVND (reference sequence). The CDR3 is 12 residues long. The CDR3 nucleotides are TGTGCCAGTAGATCTGGGACAGCTGAAGCTTTCTTT. Residues: CASRSGTAEAFF.

The V gene is TRBV30, the J gene TRBJ2-5; 13 bases fit TRBD2. Per germline, CDR1 GTSNPN and CDR2 SVGIG (reference sequence). V lost 8 bases and J lost 11; bases outside the gene matches: 8. CDR3 length equals 12 residues. Written as DNA, the CDR3 is TGTGCCATCGGGACTAGCGGGGTGGCACAGTACTTC. Encoded protein: CAIGTSGVAQYF. Full variable domain (missing parts from reference TRBV30 and TRBJ2-5): SQTIHQWPATLVQPVGSPLSLECTVEGTSNPNLYWYRQAAGRGLQLLFYSVGIGQISSEVPQNLSASRPQDRQFILSSKKLLLSDSGFYLCAIGTSGVAQYFGPGTRLLVL.

This chain links TRBV7-8 with TRBJ2-5; the match to TRBD1 covers 11 bases. Trimming cost V 3 bases and J 4 bases; bases outside gene matches: 7. The CDR3 is made up of 16 amino acids. Germline V lookup: CDR1 SGHVS, CDR2 FQNEAQ. Here the CDR3 reads CASSFIGQGATETQYF. The CDR3 nucleotides are TGTGCCAGCAGCTTTATTGGACAGGGGGCGACAGAGACCCAGTACTTC.

V gene TRBV3-1 (or the pseudogene TRBV3-2) combines with J gene TRBJ1-2; 9 bases line up with TRBD1. This CDR3 spans 15 amino acids. J was trimmed by 1 base and V by 3 bases; bases with no gene match: 3. Germline V gene lookup returns CDR1 LGHDT and CDR2 YNNKEL (reference sequence). The CDR3 DNA reads TGTGCCAGCAGCCAGGGGACAGGGCTTAACTATGGCTACACCTTC. Its protein is CASSQGTGLNYGYTF.

This chain connects TRBV29-1 to TRBJ2-7, with TRBD1 matching 9 bases. CDR1 is SQVTM, CDR2 ANQGSEA, per germline. This CDR3 spans 15 amino acids. V was pared by 0 bases and J by 4 bases, with 7 bases of the junction left unmatched. In DNA form, the CDR3 reads TGCAGCGTTGAAGATCCGGACAGGGGAGGGTACGAGCAGTACTTC. This encodes CSVEDPDRGGYEQYF.